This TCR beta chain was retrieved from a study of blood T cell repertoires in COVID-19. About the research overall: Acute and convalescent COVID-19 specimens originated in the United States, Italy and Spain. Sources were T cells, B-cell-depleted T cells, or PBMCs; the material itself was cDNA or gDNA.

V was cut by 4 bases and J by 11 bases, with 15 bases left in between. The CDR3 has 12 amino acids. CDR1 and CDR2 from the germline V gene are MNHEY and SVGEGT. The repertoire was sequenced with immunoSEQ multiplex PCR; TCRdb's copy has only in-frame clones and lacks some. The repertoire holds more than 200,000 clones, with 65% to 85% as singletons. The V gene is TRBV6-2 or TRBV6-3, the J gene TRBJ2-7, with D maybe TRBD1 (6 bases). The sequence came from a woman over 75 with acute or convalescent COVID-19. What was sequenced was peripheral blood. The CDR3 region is CASSSRGAWKYF. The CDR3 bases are TGTGCCAGCAGTTCCAGGGGCGCCTGGAAGTACTTC.